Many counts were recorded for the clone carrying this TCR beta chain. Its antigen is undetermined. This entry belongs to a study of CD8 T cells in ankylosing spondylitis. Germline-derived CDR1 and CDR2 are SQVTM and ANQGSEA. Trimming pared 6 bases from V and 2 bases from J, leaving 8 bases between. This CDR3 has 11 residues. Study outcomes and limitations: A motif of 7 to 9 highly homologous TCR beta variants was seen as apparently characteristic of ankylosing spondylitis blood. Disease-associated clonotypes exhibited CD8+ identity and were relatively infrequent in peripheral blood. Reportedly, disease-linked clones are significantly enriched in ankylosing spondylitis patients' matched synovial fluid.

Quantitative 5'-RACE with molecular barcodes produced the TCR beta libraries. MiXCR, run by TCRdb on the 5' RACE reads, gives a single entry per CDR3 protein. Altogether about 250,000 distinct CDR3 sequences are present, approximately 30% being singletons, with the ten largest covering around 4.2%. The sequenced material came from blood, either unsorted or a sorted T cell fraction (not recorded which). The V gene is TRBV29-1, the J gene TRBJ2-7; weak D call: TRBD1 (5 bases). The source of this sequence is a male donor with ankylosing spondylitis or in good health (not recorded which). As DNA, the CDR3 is TGCAGCGTGGTGACAGCCTACGAGCAGTACTTC. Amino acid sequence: CSVVTAYEQYF.